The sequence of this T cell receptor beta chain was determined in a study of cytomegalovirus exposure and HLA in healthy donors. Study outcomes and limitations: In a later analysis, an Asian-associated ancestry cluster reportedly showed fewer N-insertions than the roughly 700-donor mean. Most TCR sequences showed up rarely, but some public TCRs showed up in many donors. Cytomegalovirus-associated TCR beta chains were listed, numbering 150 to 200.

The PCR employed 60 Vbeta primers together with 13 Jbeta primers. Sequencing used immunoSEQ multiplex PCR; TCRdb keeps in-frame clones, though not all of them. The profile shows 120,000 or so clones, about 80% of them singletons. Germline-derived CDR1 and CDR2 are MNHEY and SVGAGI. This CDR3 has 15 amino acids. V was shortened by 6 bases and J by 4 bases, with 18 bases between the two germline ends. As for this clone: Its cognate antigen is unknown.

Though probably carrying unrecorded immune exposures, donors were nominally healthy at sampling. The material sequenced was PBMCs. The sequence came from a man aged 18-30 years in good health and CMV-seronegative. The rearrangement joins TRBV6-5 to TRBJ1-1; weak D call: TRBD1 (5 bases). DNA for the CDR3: TGTGCCAGCAGCCGAACCACCGACAGTTCCACTGAAGCTTTCTTT. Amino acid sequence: CASSRTTDSSTEAFF.